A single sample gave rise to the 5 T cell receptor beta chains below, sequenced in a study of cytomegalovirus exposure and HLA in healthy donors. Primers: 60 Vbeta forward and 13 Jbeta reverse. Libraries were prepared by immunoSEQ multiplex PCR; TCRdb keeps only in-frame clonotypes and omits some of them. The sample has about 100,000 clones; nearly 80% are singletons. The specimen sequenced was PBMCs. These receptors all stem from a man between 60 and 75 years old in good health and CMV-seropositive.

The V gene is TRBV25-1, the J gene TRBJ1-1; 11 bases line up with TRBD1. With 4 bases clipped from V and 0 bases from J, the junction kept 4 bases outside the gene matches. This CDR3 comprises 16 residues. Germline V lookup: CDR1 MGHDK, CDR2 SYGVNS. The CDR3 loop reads CASSGGQGVVNTEAFF. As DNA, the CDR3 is TGTGCCAGCAGTGGGGGACAGGGGGTGGTGAACACTGAAGCTTTCTTT.

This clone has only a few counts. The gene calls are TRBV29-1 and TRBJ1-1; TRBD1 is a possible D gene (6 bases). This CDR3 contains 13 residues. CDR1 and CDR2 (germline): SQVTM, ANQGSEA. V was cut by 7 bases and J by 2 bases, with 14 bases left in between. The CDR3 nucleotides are TGCAGCGCATTACAGGGTCATAACACTGAAGCTTTCTTT. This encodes CSALQGHNTEAFF. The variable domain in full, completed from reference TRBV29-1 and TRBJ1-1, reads SAVISQKPSRDICQRGTSLTIQCQVDSQVTMMFWYRQQPGQSLTLIATANQGSEATYESGFVIDKFPISRPNLTFSTLTVSNMSPEDSSIYLCSALQGHNTEAFFGQGTRLTVV.

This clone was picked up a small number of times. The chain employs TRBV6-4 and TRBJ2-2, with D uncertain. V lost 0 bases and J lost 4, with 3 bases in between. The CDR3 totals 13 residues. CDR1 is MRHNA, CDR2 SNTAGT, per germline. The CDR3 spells CASSDSSTGELFF. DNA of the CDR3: TGTGCCAGCAGTGACTCTAGCACCGGGGAGCTGTTTTTT.

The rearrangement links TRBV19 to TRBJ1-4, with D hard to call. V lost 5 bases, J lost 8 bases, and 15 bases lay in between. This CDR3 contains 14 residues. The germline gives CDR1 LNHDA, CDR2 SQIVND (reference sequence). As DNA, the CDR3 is TGTGCCAGTAGTCCCGGGATCCTTGAGGAAAAACTGTTTTTT. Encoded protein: CASSPGILEEKLFF.

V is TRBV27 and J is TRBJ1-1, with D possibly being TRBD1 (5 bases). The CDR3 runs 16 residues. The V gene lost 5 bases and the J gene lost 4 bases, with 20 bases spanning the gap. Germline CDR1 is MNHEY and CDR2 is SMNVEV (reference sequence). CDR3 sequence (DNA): TGTGCCAGCAGTCCATGGGCAGGGATGGTGGGCACTGAAGCTTTCTTT. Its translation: CASSPWAGMVGTEAFF.